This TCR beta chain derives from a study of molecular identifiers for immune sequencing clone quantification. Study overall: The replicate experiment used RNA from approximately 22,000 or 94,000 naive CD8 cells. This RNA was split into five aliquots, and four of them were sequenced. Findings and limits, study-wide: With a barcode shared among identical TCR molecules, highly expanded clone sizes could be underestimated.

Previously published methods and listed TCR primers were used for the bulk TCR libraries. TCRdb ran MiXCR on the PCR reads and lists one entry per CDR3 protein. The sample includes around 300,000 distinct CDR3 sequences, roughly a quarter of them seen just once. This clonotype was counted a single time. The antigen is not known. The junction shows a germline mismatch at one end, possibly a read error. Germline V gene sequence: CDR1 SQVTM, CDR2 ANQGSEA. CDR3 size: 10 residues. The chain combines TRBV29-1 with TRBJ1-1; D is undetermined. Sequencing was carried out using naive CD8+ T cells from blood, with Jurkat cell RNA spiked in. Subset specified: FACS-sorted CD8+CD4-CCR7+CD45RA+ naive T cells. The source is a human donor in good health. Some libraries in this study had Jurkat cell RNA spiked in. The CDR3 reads CGVDGVKPFF. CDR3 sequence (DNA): TGCGGCGTTGATGGGGTTAAGCCCTTCTTT.